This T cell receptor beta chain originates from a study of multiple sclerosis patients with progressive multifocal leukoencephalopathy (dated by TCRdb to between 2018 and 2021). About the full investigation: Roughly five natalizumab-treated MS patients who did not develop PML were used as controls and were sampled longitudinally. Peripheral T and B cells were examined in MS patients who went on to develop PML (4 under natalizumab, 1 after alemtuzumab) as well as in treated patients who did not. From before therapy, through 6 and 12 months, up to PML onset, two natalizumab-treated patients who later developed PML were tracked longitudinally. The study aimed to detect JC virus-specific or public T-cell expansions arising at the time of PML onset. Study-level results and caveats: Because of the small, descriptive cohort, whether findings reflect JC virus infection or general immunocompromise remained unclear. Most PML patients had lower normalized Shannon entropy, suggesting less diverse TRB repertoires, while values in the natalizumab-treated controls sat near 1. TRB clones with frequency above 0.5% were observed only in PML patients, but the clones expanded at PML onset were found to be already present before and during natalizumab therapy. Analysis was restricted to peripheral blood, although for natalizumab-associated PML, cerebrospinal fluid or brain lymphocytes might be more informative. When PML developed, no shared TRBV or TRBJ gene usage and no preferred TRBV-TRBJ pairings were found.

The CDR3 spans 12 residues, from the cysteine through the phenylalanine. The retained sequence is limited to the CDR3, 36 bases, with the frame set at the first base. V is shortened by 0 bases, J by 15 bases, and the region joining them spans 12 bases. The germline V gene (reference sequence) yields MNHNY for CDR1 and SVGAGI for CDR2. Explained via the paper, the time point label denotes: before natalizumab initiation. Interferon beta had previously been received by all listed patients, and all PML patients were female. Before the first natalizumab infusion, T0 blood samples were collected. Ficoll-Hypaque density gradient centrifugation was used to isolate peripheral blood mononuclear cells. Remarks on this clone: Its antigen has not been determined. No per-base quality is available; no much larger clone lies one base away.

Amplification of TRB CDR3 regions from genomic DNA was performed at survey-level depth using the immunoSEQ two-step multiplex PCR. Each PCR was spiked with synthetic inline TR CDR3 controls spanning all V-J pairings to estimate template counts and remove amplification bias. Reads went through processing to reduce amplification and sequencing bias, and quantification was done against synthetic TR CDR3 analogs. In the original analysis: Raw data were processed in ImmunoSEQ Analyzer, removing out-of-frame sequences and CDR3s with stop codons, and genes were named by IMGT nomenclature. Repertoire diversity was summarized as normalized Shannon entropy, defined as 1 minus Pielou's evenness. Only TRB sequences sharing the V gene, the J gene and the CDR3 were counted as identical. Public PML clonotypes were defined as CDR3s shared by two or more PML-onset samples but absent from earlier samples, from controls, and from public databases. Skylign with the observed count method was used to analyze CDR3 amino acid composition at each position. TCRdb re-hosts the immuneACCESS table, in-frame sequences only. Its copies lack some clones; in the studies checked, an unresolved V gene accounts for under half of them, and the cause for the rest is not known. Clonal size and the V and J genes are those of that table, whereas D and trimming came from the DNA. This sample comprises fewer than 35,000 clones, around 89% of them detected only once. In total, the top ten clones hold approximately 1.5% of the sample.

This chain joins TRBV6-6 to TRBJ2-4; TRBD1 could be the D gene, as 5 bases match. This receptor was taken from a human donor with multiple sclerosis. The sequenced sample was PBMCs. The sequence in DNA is TGTGCCAGCAGTTACTCTCAGGGTCTCTGGTACTTC. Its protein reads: CASSYSQGLWYF.